The 17 T cell receptor beta chains in this list originate from one sample, sequenced in a study of T cell changes during pregnancy in multiple sclerosis. The method was immunoSEQ multiplex PCR; TCRdb's version includes in-frame clones alone and lacks a portion of them. The sample includes around 84,000 clones, approximately 95% of them seen just once. Source: peripheral blood, taken in the second trimester of pregnancy. The receptors originated from a female donor in good health, enrolled as a control in a pregnancy study.

The rearrangement links TRBV7-9 to TRBJ2-6; 7 bases are shared with TRBD1. Germline V CDR1 and CDR2: SEHNR, FQNEAQ (reference sequence). The CDR3 extends over 17 amino acids. Unmatched junction bases numbered 12, after V lost 5 bases and J lost 5 bases. The DNA for the CDR3 is TGTGCCAGCAGCAACCGGGACAGCCAAAACTGGGCCAACGTCCTGACTTTC. Protein product: CASSNRDSQNWANVLTF.

This clone occurred once. CDR3 residues: CASSSSEPSGSLVNEQFF. The DNA of the CDR3 is TGTGCCAGCAGCTCGAGCGAGCCAAGCGGGAGTTTAGTGAATGAGCAGTTCTTC. V gene TRBV11-3 combines with J gene TRBJ2-1; the match to TRBD2 covers 8 bases. This CDR3 region has 18 residues. Trimming cost V 4 bases and J 7 bases; bases outside gene matches: 18. Germline lookup yields CDR1 SGHNT and CDR2 YENEEA.

The chain couples TRBV6-1 to TRBJ1-5; D ambiguous. Germline CDR1 and CDR2: MNHNS and SASEGT. Trimming left V 4 bases short and J 1 base short, with 11 bases between. The CDR3 is 15 amino acids. The CDR3 reads CASSVRARSNQPQHF. The CDR3 nucleotides read TGTGCCAGCAGTGTGAGGGCCCGCAGCAATCAGCCCCAGCATTTT.

The rearrangement uses TRBV2 and TRBJ2-1; TRBD2 agrees at 8 bases. Germline assignment: CDR1 SNHLY and CDR2 FYNNEI. The junction had 12 bases not matched to a gene; V was cut back by 4 bases and J by 10 bases. The CDR3 is made up of 15 amino acids. CDR3 nucleotides: TGTGCCAGCAGTGCCGCGGGAGGCGCCATTGAGGAGCAGTTCTTC. Its protein product is CASSAAGGAIEEQFF.

V and J are TRBV28 and TRBJ2-3; 10 nucleotides line up with TRBD2. Looked up from germline, CDR1 is MDHEN and CDR2 is SYDVKM. Trimming at V came to 3 bases and at J to 3 bases, leaving 6 bases not matched to a gene. The CDR3 covers 16 residues. Here the CDR3 reads CASSLASGSMTDTQYF. The CDR3 DNA follows: TGTGCCAGCAGTTTGGCTAGCGGGAGTATGACAGATACGCAGTATTTT.

This rearrangement joins TRBV28 to TRBJ2-7, with 8 bases lining up with TRBD1. Germline V CDR1 and CDR2: MDHEN, SYDVKM. The CDR3 extends over 17 amino acids. V lost 4 bases and J lost 4; bases outside the gene matches: 15. The CDR3 reads CASSSPKDRASTYEQYF. DNA of the CDR3: TGTGCCAGCAGTTCGCCAAAGGACAGGGCGAGCACGTACGAGCAGTACTTC.

The chain has TRBV10-3 and TRBJ2-1; 7 bases agree with TRBD1. The germline V gene has CDR1 ENHRY and CDR2 SYGVKD. V was clipped by 4 bases and J by 2 bases; unmatched bases: 2. The CDR3 extends over 14 amino acids. The chain's CDR3 is CAISGGQTYNEQFF. The CDR3 region has the DNA TGTGCCATCAGTGGGGGACAGACCTACAATGAGCAGTTCTTC.

CDR3 protein: CASSLELVGYNEQFF. The CDR3 DNA follows: TGTGCCAGCAGCTTAGAGCTAGTGGGTTACAATGAGCAGTTCTTC. This rearrangement joins TRBV7-2 to TRBJ2-1; D remains ambiguous. V lost 1 base, J lost 4 bases, and 11 bases lay in between. The germline CDR1 and CDR2 sequences are SGHTA and FQGNSA. The CDR3 spans 15 residues.

The chain has TRBV6-6 and TRBJ2-4; 7 bases map to TRBD2. Looked up from germline, CDR1 is MNHNY and CDR2 is SVGAGI (reference sequence). The CDR3 loop spans 15 amino acids. V gave up 8 bases and J gave up 3 bases; unmatched junction bases: 10. The CDR3 DNA reads as TGTGCCAGCTTTGGGGGGGAGGACGTCAAAAACATTCAGTACTTC. It codes for CASFGGEDVKNIQYF.

This chain connects TRBV4-1 to TRBJ2-5; D might be TRBD2 (5 bases). Germline CDR1 reads MGHRA; CDR2 reads YSYEKL. V gave up 4 bases and J gave up 1 base, with 19 bases separating them. The CDR3 sequence is 17 residues long. CDR3 sequence (DNA): TGCGCCAGCAGCCCGCCCCCCACTGGAGCGGTCCAAGAGACCCAGTACTTC. Translated, it gives CASSPPPTGAVQETQYF.

A single count supports this clone. This sequence joins TRBV4-1 and TRBJ2-5, with 10 bases fitting TRBD2. Germline CDR1 MGHRA, CDR2 YSYEKL. V was pared by 1 base and J by 2 bases, with 4 bases of the junction left unmatched. This CDR3 spans 16 amino acids. The CDR3 region has the DNA TGCGCCAGCAGCCAAGGGACTAGCGGAAGACAAGAGACCCAGTACTTC. It yields the protein CASSQGTSGRQETQYF.

J is TRBJ1-1 and V is TRBV5-1; 8 bases line up with TRBD1. Germline V lookup: CDR1 SGHRS, CDR2 YFSETQ. The CDR3 totals 14 residues. Trimming at V came to 2 bases and at J to 4 bases, leaving 4 bases not matched to a gene. Written as DNA, the CDR3 is TGCGCCAGCAGCTTCCAGGGGGCAGGCACTGAAGCTTTCTTT. Protein product: CASSFQGAGTEAFF. Complete variable domain (other parts from reference TRBV5-1 and TRBJ1-1): KAGVTQTPRYLIKTRGQQVTLSCSPISGHRSVSWYQQTPGQGLQFLFEYFSETQRNKGNFPGRFSGRQFSNSRSEMNVSTLELGDSALYLCASSFQGAGTEAFFGQGTRLTVV.

V and J are TRBV5-4 and TRBJ2-7, with D possibly matching TRBD2 (7 bases). The length of the CDR3 is 14 residues. From germline, CDR1 is SGHNT and CDR2 YYREEE (reference sequence). V was pared by 4 bases and J by 2 bases, with 13 bases between. The DNA of the CDR3 is TGTGCCAGCAGCGAGGGGGGGGACACCTACGAGCAGTACTTC. Protein sequence: CASSEGGDTYEQYF.

The V and J genes are TRBV5-4 and TRBJ2-3; 7 bases match TRBD1. J was trimmed by 5 bases and V by 1 base; bases with no gene match: 16. This CDR3 is 18 amino acids long. CDR1 SGHNT and CDR2 YYREEE come from the germline V gene (reference sequence). This chain's CDR3 is CASSLKKGGAPGGDTQYF. DNA of the CDR3: TGTGCCAGCAGCTTGAAGAAAGGGGGCGCCCCTGGGGGAGATACGCAGTATTTT.

The V gene is TRBV5-1, the J gene TRBJ2-1; 15 bases are shared with TRBD2. Trimming took 6 bases from V and 3 from J; bases not matched to a gene: 4. Germline loops: CDR1 SGHRS, CDR2 YFSETQ. CDR3 size: 16 residues. CDR3 residues: CASTAGLAGGYNEQFF. DNA for the CDR3: TGCGCCAGCACCGCGGGACTAGCGGGAGGCTACAATGAGCAGTTCTTC.

The rearrangement links TRBV6-1 to TRBJ2-3, with 9 bases that match TRBD2. Trimming removed 0 bases from V and 8 bases from J; junction bases left unmatched: 6. The CDR3 totals 15 residues. The germline V gene has CDR1 MNHNS and CDR2 SASEGT. The chain's CDR3 is CASSEAGGRARTQYF. CDR3 in DNA: TGTGCCAGCAGTGAAGCGGGCGGGAGGGCCCGTACGCAGTATTTT.

The chain has TRBV11-3 and TRBJ2-1; 7 bases align to TRBD2. Looked up from germline, CDR1 is SGHNT and CDR2 is YENEEA. The CDR3 consists of 15 residues. J lost 1 base, V lost 5 bases, and 5 bases had no gene match. The CDR3 region has the DNA TGTGCCAGCAGCCCCCGAGCGGGATCCTACAATGAGCAGTTCTTC. Its translation: CASSPRAGSYNEQFF.